This record covers a single T cell receptor (beta chain). Antigen: not known. This entry belongs to a study of T cells in tumors after PD-1 blockade. Study as a whole: Each patient got pembrolizumab 200 mg every 3 weeks or cemiplimab 350 mg every 2 weeks. Some patients also took daily vismodegib 150 mg during anti-PD-1 treatment. Peripheral blood samples averaged around 33,000 unique clonotypes and 113,528 templates.

The method was immunoSEQ multiplex PCR; TCRdb's version includes in-frame clones alone and lacks a portion of them. Of approximately 60,000 clones detected, over 75% appear once; the ten largest clones hold around an eighth. V was clipped by 1 base and J by 2 bases, with 14 bases between them. The CDR3 is 16 amino acids. Germline loops: CDR1 MGHRA, CDR2 YSYEKL. Study-level findings and limits: Blood contained 35% to 50% of the tumor's TCR clonotypes.

The input for sequencing was PBMCs, taken before anti-PD-1 treatment. This clonotype was obtained from a human donor with basal cell carcinoma. The chain recombines TRBV4-1 with TRBJ1-2; D is ambiguous. The CDR3 region has the DNA TGCGCCAGCAGCCAAGCCACATCGATCCAAAACTATGGCTACACCTTC. Translating it yields CASSQATSIQNYGYTF.